This is a list of T cell receptor beta chains from one sample in a study of T cell responses to AZD1222 COVID-19 vaccine. Only in-frame clones appear in the TCRdb table, and some are missing; sequencing was by immunoSEQ multiplex PCR. The sample yields tens of thousands of clones, about 78% seen once. Specimen: peripheral blood, collected on day 0 of AZD1222 vaccination. The receptors here all came from an adult in good health. Each CDR3 is given with its conserved first and last residue. A D gene is named only where the DNA matches it firmly. Rows may omit the clone size; those that give it use once, few, many or a size class.

TRBV15	-	TRBJ1-5	-	TGTGCCACCAGCAGAGAGGGGACGGGTAATCAGCCCCAGCATTTT	CATSREGTGNQPQHF
TRBV18	-	TRBJ1-5	-	TGTGCCAGCTCACCACCCGCAGGGAAGAGCAATCAGCCCCAGCATTTT	CASSPPAGKSNQPQHF
TRBV6-5	-	TRBJ1-5	TRBD1	TGTGCCAGCACGGCAGGGGGGCAGCCCCAGCATTTT	CASTAGGQPQHF
TRBV25-1	few	TRBJ2-3	-	TGTGCCAGCAGTGAAACCGGGGGCTGGTCAGATACGCAGTATTTT	CASSETGGWSDTQYF
TRBV9	once	TRBJ2-1	TRBD2	TGTGCCAGCAGCGGAGGGGGACTAGCGGTTTACGATGAGCAGTTCTTC	CASSGGGLAVYDEQFF
TRBV28	-	TRBJ2-2	-	TGTGCCAGCAGGGATAGCGGAGCGGTGAACACCGGGGAGCTGTTTTTT	CASRDSGAVNTGELFF
TRBV4-3	-	TRBJ2-7	TRBD1	TGCGCCAGCAGCCCGACAGGGTCATACGAGCAGTACTTC	CASSPTGSYEQYF
TRBV28	-	TRBJ1-1	-	TGTGCCAGCGCAGTTCCCGGGGACACTGAAGCTTTCTTT	CASAVPGDTEAFF
TRBV7-9	once	TRBJ2-5	TRBD1	TGTGCCAGTGCTCCGGGACAGGGGGCTGGGGAGACCCAGTACTTC	CASAPGQGAGETQYF
TRBV7-2	-	TRBJ2-1	-	TGTGCTACCGGGGCGTACCACAATGAGCAGTTCTTC	CATGAYHNEQFF